This TCR beta chain was sequenced in a study of CD8 T cells in Susac syndrome. The authors reverse transcribed about 0.5 to 1 ug RNA with random hexamers. Multiplex immunoSEQ PCR targeted 54 Vbeta and 13 Jbeta TCR beta segments. Using its own MiXCR run on the immunoSEQ multiplex PCR reads, TCRdb lists one record per CDR3 protein. The table includes about 130,000 distinct CDR3 sequences, 91% detected once. The trim removed 4 bases at V and 9 bases at J, leaving 8 bases unmatched. The CDR3 length is 14 residues. Per germline, CDR1 LGHNT and CDR2 FRNRAP. Sequencing targeted TCR beta in blood CD8+ and CD4+ T cells. Purification of the CD8+ and CD4+ T cells relied on negative isolation, and TEMRA cells underwent FACS enrichment.

The chain links TRBV12-5 to TRBJ2-1, with 8 bases aligning to TRBD1. Input material: CD8+ T cells from PBMCs. The clonotype originates from a human donor with multiple sclerosis. The CDR3 is CASGSLDRATEQFF. CDR3 nucleotides: TGTGCTAGTGGTTCCCTGGACAGGGCAACTGAGCAGTTCTTC.